Below, one TCR beta chain is given with its context. Its antigen is still unknown. The data were taken from a study of cytomegalovirus exposure and HLA in healthy donors. Study-level background: The Caucasian-associated ancestry cluster contained approximately 81% of the roughly 390 genotyped donors. Study-level findings and limits: 150 to 200 TCR beta chains were listed as cytomegalovirus-associated.

PCR was performed using 60 Vbeta and 13 Jbeta primers. Per the original data handling: As a later analysis found, there were 70 million to 80 million unique TCR beta chains, of which roughly 11 million were shared. The protocol was immunoSEQ multiplex PCR, while the TCRdb copy is restricted to in-frame clones and leaves out a portion. That table is the source of V, J and clone size, and D and trimming were worked out from the DNA. The repertoire holds 95,000 to 100,000 clones, with 76% as singletons. The V and J ends lost 9 bases and 2 bases respectively, with 13 bases between them. The CDR3 is 13 residues long. Per germline, CDR1 LNHDA and CDR2 SQIVND (reference sequence).

Sample: PBMCs. The chain uses TRBV19 and TRBJ1-1; D perhaps matches TRBD1 (5 bases). The receptor was derived from a man aged 40-50 years in good health and CMV-seronegative. CDR3 DNA: TGTGCCAGCCCATCGGACACAAACACTGAAGCTTTCTTT. Protein product: CASPSDTNTEAFF.